This T cell receptor beta chain was captured by sequencing in a study of blood T cell repertoires in COVID-19. Those who participated ranged in age from about 18 to 89 years and resided in about two dozen US areas. The repertoire was sequenced with immunoSEQ multiplex PCR; TCRdb's copy has only in-frame clones and lacks some. The table lists about 220,000 clones, approximately 90% of them singletons. The V gene's germline CDR1 is SGDLS and CDR2 YYNGEE. Deletions cut 0 bases from V and 0 bases from J, with 10 bases between. The length of the CDR3 is 16 residues. The source is a woman in her thirties or forties with acute COVID-19. Input material: PBMCs or T cells enriched from blood (not recorded which). The V gene is TRBV9, the J gene TRBJ2-1; no reliable D call. The CDR3 here is CASSVEFSSSYNEQFF. The DNA for the CDR3 is TGTGCCAGCAGCGTAGAGTTCTCGAGCTCCTACAATGAGCAGTTCTTC.